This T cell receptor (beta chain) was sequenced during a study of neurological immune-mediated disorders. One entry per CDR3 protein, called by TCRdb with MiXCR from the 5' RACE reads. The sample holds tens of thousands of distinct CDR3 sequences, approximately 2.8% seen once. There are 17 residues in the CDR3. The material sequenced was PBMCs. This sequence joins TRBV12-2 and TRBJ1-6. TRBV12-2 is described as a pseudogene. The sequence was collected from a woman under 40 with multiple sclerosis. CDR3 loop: CASRLGFVSDYNTPLHF. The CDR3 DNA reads TGTGCAAGTCGCTTAGGATTCGTGAGTGACTATAATACACCCCTCCACTTT.